This T cell receptor (beta chain) was observed in a study of cytotoxic CD8 clonotypes in ibrutinib-treated CLL. Study-wide background: In all, roughly twelve patients were relapsed/refractory, about 15 were treatment-naive and roughly 18 were IGHV unmutated. Results showed 25 or so partial and 2 complete responses; following median around 68 months, around 15 remained remitted, approximately twelve advanced.

Sequenced by immunoSEQ multiplex PCR; TCRdb stores in-frame clones only, minus some. The sample lists over 150,000 clones, around 72% occurring once. Study-level findings and limits: Exceeding age-matched healthy donors, baseline clonality also tracked the counts of circulating CD8+ T cells. Clonality was elevated at ibrutinib response and had returned toward baseline at progression.

Comments on this clone: The antigen is undetermined.

This specimen consisted of PBMCs, obtained after 24 months of ibrutinib treatment. This TCR was recovered from a human donor with chronic lymphocytic leukemia.

The DNA of the CDR3 is TGTGCCAGCTCACCACCATCACAGTCCTACGAGCAGTACTTC. Translation: CASSPPSQSYEQYF. The gene calls are TRBV18 and TRBJ2-7; no clear D. The length of the CDR3 is 14 residues. Trimming took 0 bases from V and 1 from J, leaving 7 bases between them. Germline V gene data show CDR1 as KGHSH and CDR2 as LQKENI.